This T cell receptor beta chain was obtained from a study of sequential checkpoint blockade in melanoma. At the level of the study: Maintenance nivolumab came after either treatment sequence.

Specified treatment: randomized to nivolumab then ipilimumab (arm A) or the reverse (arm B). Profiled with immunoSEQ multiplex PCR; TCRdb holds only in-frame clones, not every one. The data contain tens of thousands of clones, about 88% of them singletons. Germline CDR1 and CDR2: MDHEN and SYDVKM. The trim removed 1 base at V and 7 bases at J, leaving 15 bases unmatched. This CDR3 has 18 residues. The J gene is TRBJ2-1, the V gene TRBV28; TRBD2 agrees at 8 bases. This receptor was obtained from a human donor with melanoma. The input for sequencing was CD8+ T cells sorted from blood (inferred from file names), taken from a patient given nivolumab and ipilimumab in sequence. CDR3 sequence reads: CASSLSLEGAGALNEQFF. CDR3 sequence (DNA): TGTGCCAGCAGTTTATCTCTGGAGGGAGCGGGGGCTCTGAATGAGCAGTTCTTC. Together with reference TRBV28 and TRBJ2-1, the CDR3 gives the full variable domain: DVKVTQSSRYLVKRTGEKVFLECVQDMDHENMFWYRQDPGLGLRLIYFSYDVKMKEKGDIPEGYSVSREKKERFSLILESASTNQTSMYLCASSLSLEGAGALNEQFFGPGTRLTVL.